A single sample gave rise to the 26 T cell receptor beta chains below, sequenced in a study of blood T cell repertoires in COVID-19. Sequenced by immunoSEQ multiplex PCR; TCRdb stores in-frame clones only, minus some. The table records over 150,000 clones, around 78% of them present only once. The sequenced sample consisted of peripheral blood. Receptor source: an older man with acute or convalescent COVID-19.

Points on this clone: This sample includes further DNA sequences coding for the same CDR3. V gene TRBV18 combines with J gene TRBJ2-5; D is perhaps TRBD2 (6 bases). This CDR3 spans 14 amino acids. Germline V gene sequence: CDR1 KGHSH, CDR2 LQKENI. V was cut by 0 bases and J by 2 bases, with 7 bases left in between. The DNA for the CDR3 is TGTGCCAGCTCACCACCGGGACTTCAAGAGACCCAGTACTTC. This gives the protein CASSPPGLQETQYF.

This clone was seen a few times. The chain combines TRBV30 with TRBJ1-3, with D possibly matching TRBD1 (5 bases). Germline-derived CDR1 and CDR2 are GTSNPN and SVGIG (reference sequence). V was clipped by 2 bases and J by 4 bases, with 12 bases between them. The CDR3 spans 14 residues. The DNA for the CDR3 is TGTGCCTGGAGTCCTTGGGGGAGGGGAAACACCATATATTTT. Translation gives CAWSPWGRGNTIYF.

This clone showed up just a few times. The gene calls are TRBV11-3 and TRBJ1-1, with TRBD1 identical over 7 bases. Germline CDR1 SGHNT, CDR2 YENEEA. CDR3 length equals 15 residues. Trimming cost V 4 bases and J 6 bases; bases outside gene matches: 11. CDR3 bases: TGTGCCAGCAGCTCCCACACGGGACAGTCTCCTGAAGCTTTCTTT. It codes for CASSSHTGQSPEAFF.

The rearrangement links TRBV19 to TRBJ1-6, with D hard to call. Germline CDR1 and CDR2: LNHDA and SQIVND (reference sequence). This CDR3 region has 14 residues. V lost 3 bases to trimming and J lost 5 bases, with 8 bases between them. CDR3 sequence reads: CASSMSRNNSPLHF. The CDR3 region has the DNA TGTGCCAGTAGTATGTCCAGAAATAATTCACCCCTCCACTTT. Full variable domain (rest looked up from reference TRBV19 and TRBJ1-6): DGGITQSPKYLFRKEGQNVTLSCEQNLNHDAMYWYRQDPGQGLRLIYYSQIVNDFQKGDIAEGYSVSREKKESFPLTVTSAQKNPTAFYLCASSMSRNNSPLHFGNGTRLTVT.

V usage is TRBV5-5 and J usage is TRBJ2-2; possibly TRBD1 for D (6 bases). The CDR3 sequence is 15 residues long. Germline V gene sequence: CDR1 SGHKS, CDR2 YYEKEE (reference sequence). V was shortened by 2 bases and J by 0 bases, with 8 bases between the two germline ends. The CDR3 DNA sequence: TGTGCCAGCAGCTTCACAGGGACGAACACCGGGGAGCTGTTTTTT. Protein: CASSFTGTNTGELFF.

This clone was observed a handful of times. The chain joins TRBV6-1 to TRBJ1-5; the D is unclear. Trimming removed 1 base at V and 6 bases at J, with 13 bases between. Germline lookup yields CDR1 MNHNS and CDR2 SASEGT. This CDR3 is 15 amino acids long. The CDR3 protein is CASSEGPTGGQPQHF. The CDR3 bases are TGTGCCAGCAGTGAAGGCCCCACGGGTGGTCAGCCCCAGCATTTT.

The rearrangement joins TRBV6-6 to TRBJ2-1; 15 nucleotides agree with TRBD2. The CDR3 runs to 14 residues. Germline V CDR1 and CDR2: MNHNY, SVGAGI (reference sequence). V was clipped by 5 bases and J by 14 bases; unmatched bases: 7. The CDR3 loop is CASSKGLAGGREFF. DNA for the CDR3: TGTGCCAGCAGTAAGGGACTAGCGGGGGGTAGGGAGTTCTTC.

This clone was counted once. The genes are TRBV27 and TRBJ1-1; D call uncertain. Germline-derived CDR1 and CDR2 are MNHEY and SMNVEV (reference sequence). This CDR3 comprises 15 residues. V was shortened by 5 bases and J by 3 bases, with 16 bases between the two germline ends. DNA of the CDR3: TGTGCCAGCAGTCCCCGCAAGGCCCGGGACACTGAAGCTTTCTTT. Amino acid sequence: CASSPRKARDTEAFF.

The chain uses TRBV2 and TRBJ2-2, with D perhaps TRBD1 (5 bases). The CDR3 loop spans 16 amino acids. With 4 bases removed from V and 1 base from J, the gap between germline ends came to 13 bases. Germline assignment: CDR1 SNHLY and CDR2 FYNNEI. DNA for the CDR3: TGTGCCAGCAGTGCTAGGGGTGCCATGAACACCGGGGAGCTGTTTTTT. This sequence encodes CASSARGAMNTGELFF.

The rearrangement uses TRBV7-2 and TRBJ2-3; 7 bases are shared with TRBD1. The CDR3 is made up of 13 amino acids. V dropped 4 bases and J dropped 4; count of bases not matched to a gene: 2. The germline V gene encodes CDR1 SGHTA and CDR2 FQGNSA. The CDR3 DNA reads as TGTGCCAGCAGCTCTACAGGGGCAGATACGCAGTATTTT. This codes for CASSSTGADTQYF. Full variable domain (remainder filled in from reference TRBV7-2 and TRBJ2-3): GAGVSQSPSNKVTEKGKDVELRCDPISGHTALYWYRQSLGQGLEFLIYFQGNSAPDKSGLPSDRFSAERTGGSVSTLTIQRTQQEDSAVYLCASSSTGADTQYFGPGTRLTVL.

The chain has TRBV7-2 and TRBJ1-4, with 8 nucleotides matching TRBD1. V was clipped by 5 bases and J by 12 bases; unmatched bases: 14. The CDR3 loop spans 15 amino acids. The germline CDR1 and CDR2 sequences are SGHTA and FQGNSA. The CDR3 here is CASSGTGQVRSELFF. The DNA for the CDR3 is TGTGCCAGCAGCGGCACGGGACAGGTCAGGTCGGAACTGTTTTTT.

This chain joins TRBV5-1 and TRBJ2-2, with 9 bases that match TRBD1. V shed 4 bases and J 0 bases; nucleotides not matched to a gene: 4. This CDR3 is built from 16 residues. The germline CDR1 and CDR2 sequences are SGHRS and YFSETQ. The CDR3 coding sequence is TGCGCCAGCAGCCCCCGGACAGGGGCGAACACCGGGGAGCTGTTTTTT. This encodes CASSPRTGANTGELFF. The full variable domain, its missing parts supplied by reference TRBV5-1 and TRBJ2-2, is KAGVTQTPRYLIKTRGQQVTLSCSPISGHRSVSWYQQTPGQGLQFLFEYFSETQRNKGNFPGRFSGRQFSNSRSEMNVSTLELGDSALYLCASSPRTGANTGELFFGEGSRLTVL.

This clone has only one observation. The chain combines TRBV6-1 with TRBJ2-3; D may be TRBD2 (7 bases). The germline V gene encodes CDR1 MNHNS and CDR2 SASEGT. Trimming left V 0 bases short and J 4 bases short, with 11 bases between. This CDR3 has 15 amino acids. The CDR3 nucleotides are TGTGCCAGCAGTGAAGCGGGGGGGCCGGCAGATACGCAGTATTTT. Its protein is CASSEAGGPADTQYF.

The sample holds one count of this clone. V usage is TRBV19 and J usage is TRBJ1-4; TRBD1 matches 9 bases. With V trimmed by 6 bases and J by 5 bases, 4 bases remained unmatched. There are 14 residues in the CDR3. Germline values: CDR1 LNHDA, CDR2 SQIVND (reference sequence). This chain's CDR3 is CASRLGQGNEKLFF. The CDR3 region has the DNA TGTGCCAGTAGACTGGGACAGGGAAATGAAAAACTGTTTTTT.

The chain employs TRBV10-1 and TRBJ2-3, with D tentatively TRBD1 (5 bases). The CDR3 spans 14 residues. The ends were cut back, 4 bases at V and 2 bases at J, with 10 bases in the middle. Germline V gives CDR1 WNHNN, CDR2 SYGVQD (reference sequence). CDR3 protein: CASSGQTDTDTQYF. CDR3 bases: TGCGCCAGCAGTGGACAGACAGACACAGATACGCAGTATTTT.

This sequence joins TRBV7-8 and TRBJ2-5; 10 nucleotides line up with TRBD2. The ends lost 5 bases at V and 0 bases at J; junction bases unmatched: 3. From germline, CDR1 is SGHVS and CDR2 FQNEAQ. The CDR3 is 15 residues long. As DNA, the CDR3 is TGTGCCAGCAGCCAAGGACTAGCGGACCAAGAGACCCAGTACTTC. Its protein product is CASSQGLADQETQYF.

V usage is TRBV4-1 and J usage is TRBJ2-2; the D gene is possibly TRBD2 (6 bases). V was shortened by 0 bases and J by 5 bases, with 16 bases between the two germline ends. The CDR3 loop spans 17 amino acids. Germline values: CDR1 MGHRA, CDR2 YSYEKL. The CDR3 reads CASSQDPEGIITGELFF. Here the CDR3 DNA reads TGCGCCAGCAGCCAAGATCCGGAGGGGATTATAACCGGGGAGCTGTTTTTT.

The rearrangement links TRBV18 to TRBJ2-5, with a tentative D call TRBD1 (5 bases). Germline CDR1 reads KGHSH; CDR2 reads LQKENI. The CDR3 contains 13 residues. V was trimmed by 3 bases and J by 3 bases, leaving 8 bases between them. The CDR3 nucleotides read TGTGCCAGCTCACCTGGCAGGGAAGAGACCCAGTACTTC. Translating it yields CASSPGREETQYF.

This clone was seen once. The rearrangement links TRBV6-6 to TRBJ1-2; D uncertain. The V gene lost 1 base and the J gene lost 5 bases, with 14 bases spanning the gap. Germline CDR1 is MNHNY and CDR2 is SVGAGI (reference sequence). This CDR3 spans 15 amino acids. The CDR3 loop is CASSYLRFPDYGYTF. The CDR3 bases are TGTGCCAGCAGTTACTTGCGGTTTCCGGATTATGGCTACACCTTC.

In DNA, the CDR3 is TGTGCCAGCAGGGGGGGGTTCAATGAGCAGTTCTTC. Translating it yields CASRGGFNEQFF. J is TRBJ2-1 and V is TRBV6-5; 7 nucleotides agree with TRBD2. The trim removed 6 bases at V and 6 bases at J, leaving 2 bases unmatched. Germline V CDR1 and CDR2: MNHEY, SVGAGI. CDR3 length: 12 amino acids.

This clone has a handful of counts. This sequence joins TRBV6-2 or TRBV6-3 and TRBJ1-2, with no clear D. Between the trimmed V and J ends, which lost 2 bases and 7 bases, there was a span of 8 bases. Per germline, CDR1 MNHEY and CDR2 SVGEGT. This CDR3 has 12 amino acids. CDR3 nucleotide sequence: TGTGCCAGCAGTTACCTCCTAGCTGGCTACACCTTC. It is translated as CASSYLLAGYTF.

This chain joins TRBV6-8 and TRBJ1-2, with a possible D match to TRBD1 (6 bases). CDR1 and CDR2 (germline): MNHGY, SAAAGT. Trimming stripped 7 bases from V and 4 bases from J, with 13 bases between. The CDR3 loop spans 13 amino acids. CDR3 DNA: TGTGCCAGCAACCCGGGGGGCGCCTATGGCTACACCTTC. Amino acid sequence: CASNPGGAYGYTF.

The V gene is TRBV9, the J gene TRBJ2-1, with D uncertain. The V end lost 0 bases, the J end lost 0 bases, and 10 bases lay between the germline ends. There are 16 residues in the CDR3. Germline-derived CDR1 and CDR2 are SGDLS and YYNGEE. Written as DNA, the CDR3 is TGTGCCAGCAGCGTAGACAGTTTGAGCTCCTACAATGAGCAGTTCTTC. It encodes CASSVDSLSSYNEQFF.

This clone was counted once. CDR3 loop: CAWSVSTGQRNQPQHF. The DNA for the CDR3 is TGTGCCTGGAGTGTAAGCACCGGACAGAGAAATCAGCCCCAGCATTTT. This chain joins TRBV30 and TRBJ1-5; D perhaps matches TRBD1 (6 bases). V was trimmed by 0 bases and J by 4 bases, leaving 16 bases between them. The CDR3 runs to 16 residues. Germline V gives CDR1 GTSNPN, CDR2 SVGIG (reference sequence). Full variable domain (remainder filled in from reference TRBV30 and TRBJ1-5): SQTIHQWPATLVQPVGSPLSLECTVEGTSNPNLYWYRQAAGRGLQLLFYSVGIGQISSEVPQNLSASRPQDRQFILSSKKLLLSDSGFYLCAWSVSTGQRNQPQHFGDGTRLSIL.

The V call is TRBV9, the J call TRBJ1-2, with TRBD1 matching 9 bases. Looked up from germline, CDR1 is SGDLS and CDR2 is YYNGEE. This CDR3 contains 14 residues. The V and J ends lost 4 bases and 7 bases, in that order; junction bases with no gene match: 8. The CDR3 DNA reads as TGTGCCAGCAGCCCCTGGACAGGGGAGGGTGGCTACACCTTC. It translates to CASSPWTGEGGYTF.

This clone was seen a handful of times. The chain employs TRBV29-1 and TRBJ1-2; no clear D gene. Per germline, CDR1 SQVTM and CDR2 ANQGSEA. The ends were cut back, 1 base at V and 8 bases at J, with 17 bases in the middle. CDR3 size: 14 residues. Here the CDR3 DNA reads TGCAGCGTTGAAGCCCAGGCCGGGATGGGGGGCTACACCTTC. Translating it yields CSVEAQAGMGGYTF.